What follows are 27 T cell receptor beta chains derived from one specimen sequenced in a study of T cells after yellow fever vaccination. TCRdb re-called the 5' RACE reads with MiXCR, one entry per CDR3 protein. The sample includes hundreds of thousands of distinct CDR3 sequences, 9% to 15% of them seen just once. Specimen: PBMCs, collected on the day of the yellow fever booster vaccination. Receptors were obtained from a young man who received the YFV17D yellow fever vaccine.

This clonotype was counted between two and nine times. The chain carries TRBV20-1 and TRBJ2-4; D possibly corresponds to TRBD1 (5 bases). Germline CDR1 DFQATT, CDR2 SNEGSKA (reference sequence). CDR3 length equals 13 residues. Trimming took off 7 bases at V and 7 bases at J, with 17 bases between the two ends. The CDR3 sequence: CSVRGSTPNIQYF. The CDR3 coding sequence is TGCAGTGTTAGGGGTTCGACACCCAACATTCAGTACTTC.

This clonotype was seen many times. V is TRBV10-2 and J is TRBJ1-5; 7 bases match TRBD1. With 10 bases clipped from V and 3 bases from J, the junction kept 6 bases outside the gene matches. CDR3 length: 13 residues. CDR1 and CDR2 (germline): WSHSY, SAAADI. The CDR3 region is CATATGTNQPQHF. The CDR3 DNA is TGCGCCACCGCGACAGGGACCAATCAGCCCCAGCATTTT.

Only a few counts were recorded for this clonotype. This rearrangement joins TRBV23-1 to TRBJ2-3, with TRBD2 identical over 10 bases. TRBV23-1 is sorted into the ORF group, with uncertain function. V dropped 7 bases and J dropped 6; count of bases not matched to a gene: 25. This CDR3 has 20 amino acids. CDR3 amino acids: CASTSYLSGTSVLNRDTQYF. CDR3 nucleotides: TGCGCCAGCACTTCTTACCTAAGTGGGACTAGCGTCCTGAATAGGGATACGCAGTATTTT.

This clonotype appeared a few times. This chain connects TRBV7-2 to TRBJ2-1; 11 nucleotides align to TRBD2. V dropped 2 bases and J dropped 13; count of bases not matched to a gene: 7. This CDR3 has 14 residues. Looked up from germline, CDR1 is SGHTA and CDR2 is FQGNSA. Here the CDR3 reads CASSLLAGGLEQFF. The CDR3 region has the DNA TGTGCCAGCAGCTTACTAGCGGGAGGACTGGAACAGTTCTTC.

Only a few counts were recorded for this clonotype. The genes are TRBV10-2 and TRBJ2-3; either TRBD1 or TRBD2 may fit D (6 bases each). Looked up from germline, CDR1 is WSHSY and CDR2 is SAAADI. Trimming pared 2 bases from V and 6 bases from J, leaving 12 bases between. The CDR3 totals 14 residues. CDR3 sequence reads: CASSERGDWDTQYF. CDR3 sequence (DNA): TGCGCCAGCAGTGAGAGGGGGGATTGGGATACGCAGTATTTT.

The chain combines TRBV7-2 with TRBJ2-1; D perhaps matches TRBD2 (6 bases). Germline CDR1 and CDR2: SGHTA and FQGNSA. The CDR3 has 15 amino acids. V was clipped by 1 base and J by 9 bases, with 16 bases between them. The CDR3 DNA is TGTGCCAGCAGCTTAGAGTCCCCCGGGGGTATTGAGCAGTTCTTC. Its translation is CASSLESPGGIEQFF.

The rearrangement joins TRBV20-1 to TRBJ2-5; D not resolved. The CDR3 loop spans 15 amino acids. V was shortened by 1 base and J by 0 bases, with 12 bases between the two germline ends. Germline lookup yields CDR1 DFQATT and CDR2 SNEGSKA (reference sequence). The CDR3 nucleotides are TGCAGTGCTAGAGTCCCCTCCGGAGACCAAGAGACCCAGTACTTC. This translates into CSARVPSGDQETQYF.

This clonotype has only a few counts. The V call is TRBV29-1, the J call TRBJ2-3, with TRBD1 matching 8 bases. The trim removed 6 bases at V and 6 bases at J, leaving 11 bases unmatched. This CDR3 region has 14 residues. CDR1 is SQVTM and CDR2 is ANQGSEA in the germline V gene. CDR3 loop: CSVHAGTGRDTQYF. The CDR3 DNA reads as TGCAGCGTCCATGCGGGGACAGGACGGGATACGCAGTATTTT.

The chain uses TRBV10-3 and TRBJ2-7; 9 bases fit TRBD1. In germline, CDR1 is ENHRY, CDR2 SYGVKD. With 10 bases clipped from V and 5 bases from J, the junction kept 6 bases outside the gene matches. CDR3 length equals 12 residues. The CDR3 loop is CATGQGLDEQYF. CDR3 bases: TGTGCCACCGGACAGGGGTTAGACGAGCAGTACTTC.

Only a few counts were recorded for this clonotype. The genes are TRBV5-1 and TRBJ2-7, with 7 bases lining up with TRBD2. V was pared by 3 bases and J by 0 bases, with 6 bases of the junction left unmatched. Germline assignment: CDR1 SGHRS and CDR2 YFSETQ. This CDR3 is built from 15 residues. CDR3 bases: TGCGCCAGCAGCTCGGAGCGGGACTTCTCCTACGAGCAGTACTTC. Translated: CASSSERDFSYEQYF.

The chain recombines TRBV21-1 with TRBJ2-7; the D segment call TRBD1 is taken from the table without a DNA check. TRBV21-1 corresponds to a pseudogene. This CDR3 comprises 15 residues. CDR3 amino acids: CASSKGGVITYEQYF. DNA for the CDR3: TGTGCCAGCAGCAAGGGGGGGGTGATAACCTACGAGCAGTACTTC.

This clonotype was detected a few times. The chain carries TRBV20-1 and TRBJ2-1, with TRBD2 identical over 9 bases. This CDR3 is 15 amino acids long. V shed 0 bases and J 6 bases; nucleotides not matched to a gene: 6. In germline, CDR1 is DFQATT, CDR2 SNEGSKA (reference sequence). CDR3 sequence reads: CSARDPSGAFNEQFF. The CDR3 bases are TGCAGTGCTAGAGATCCTAGCGGGGCGTTCAATGAGCAGTTCTTC.

This clonotype was seen many times. The rearrangement links TRBV7-8 to TRBJ2-5; D is perhaps TRBD1 (6 bases). This CDR3 has 15 residues. The germline V gene encodes CDR1 SGHVS and CDR2 FQNEAQ. Between the trimmed V and J ends, which lost 5 bases and 2 bases, there was a span of 15 bases. Here the CDR3 reads CASSPHGQRQETQYF. In DNA, the CDR3 is TGTGCCAGCAGCCCACACGGACAGAGACAAGAGACCCAGTACTTC. The full variable domain, in which reference TRBV7-8 and TRBJ2-5 provide the parts outside the CDR3, is GAGVSQSPRYKVAKRGQDVALRCDPISGHVSLFWYQQALGQGPEFLTYFQNEAQLDKSGLPSDRFFAERPEGSVSTLKIQRTQQEDSAVYLCASSPHGQRQETQYFGPGTRLLVL.

This clonotype was seen only a few times. At one end the junction does not follow the germline gene, possibly because of a read error. This chain connects TRBV30 to TRBJ2-1; possible D gene TRBD2, 6 bases. CDR1 and CDR2 from the germline V gene are GTSNPN and SVGIG (reference sequence). There are 11 residues in the CDR3. The DNA for the CDR3 is TGTGCCTGGACCCGGTCGGTAGCGGTGGTCTTC. Amino acid sequence: CAWTRSVAVVF.

The chain joins TRBV27 to TRBJ2-2; TRBD2 agrees at 9 bases. The V segment lost 5 bases and the J segment 1 base; nucleotides outside the gene matches: 5. The CDR3 contains 16 residues. Germline CDR1 reads MNHEY; CDR2 reads SMNVEV (reference sequence). CDR3 nucleotide sequence: TGTGCCAGCAGTATCGTAGCGGGAGTGAACACCGGGGAGCTGTTTTTT. This codes for CASSIVAGVNTGELFF.

This clonotype was detected a few times. This sequence joins TRBV7-3 and TRBJ2-7, with D maybe TRBD1 (8 bases). In germline, CDR1 is SGHTA, CDR2 FQGTGA. The V and J ends lost 2 bases and 0 bases respectively, with 17 bases between them. The CDR3 runs 17 residues. The CDR3 is CASSLPYRGGPSYEQYF. The CDR3 region has the DNA TGTGCCAGCAGCTTACCCTACAGGGGGGGCCCCTCCTACGAGCAGTACTTC.

This clonotype has more than one count but fewer than ten. The V call is TRBV20-1, the J call TRBJ2-1, with D unclear. Trimming cost V 6 bases and J 5 bases, with 17 bases left between them. The CDR3 is 14 amino acids. Looked up from germline, CDR1 is DFQATT and CDR2 is SNEGSKA (reference sequence). The CDR3 here is CSASRLGPHNEQFF. As DNA, the CDR3 is TGCAGTGCCAGCCGACTTGGCCCCCACAATGAGCAGTTCTTC.

This chain's CDR3 is CSARPLAGGVSTDTQYF. In nucleotides, the CDR3 is TGCAGTGCCCGTCCTCTAGCGGGAGGGGTGAGCACAGATACGCAGTATTTT. The chain combines TRBV20-1 with TRBJ2-3; the match to TRBD2 covers 12 bases. Trimming cost V 6 bases and J 0 bases; bases outside gene matches: 10. Germline-derived CDR1 and CDR2 are DFQATT and SNEGSKA (reference sequence). The CDR3 loop spans 17 amino acids.

The table lists this clonotype with a few counts. The chain employs TRBV5-1 and TRBJ2-1, with D tentatively TRBD1 or TRBD2 (6 bases each). The CDR3 is 14 residues long. The germline V and J ends were trimmed by 4 bases and 7 bases, with 15 bases remaining between them. CDR1 and CDR2 from the germline V gene are SGHRS and YFSETQ. The CDR3 DNA reads as TGCGCCAGCAGCCCCCGTCCGGGGGCGAATGAGCAGTTCTTC. The encoded protein is CASSPRPGANEQFF.

This clonotype was observed a handful of times. The V and J genes are TRBV11-2 and TRBJ2-1, with D perhaps TRBD1 or TRBD2 (5 bases each). Germline V lookup: CDR1 SGHAT, CDR2 FQNNGV. Trimming cost V 5 bases and J 8 bases, with 16 bases left between them. The CDR3 is made up of 14 amino acids. Written as DNA, the CDR3 is TGTGCCAGCAGCCCGTCGGCTCGGGGCTATGAGCAGTTCTTC. Its translation is CASSPSARGYEQFF.

In this sample, this clonotype turned up a few times. The chain is built from TRBV28 and TRBJ2-1; 8 bases line up with TRBD2. CDR3 size: 14 residues. Losses at the gene ends were 6 bases for V and 6 bases for J; bases not matched to a gene: 7. From germline, CDR1 is MDHEN and CDR2 SYDVKM. CDR3 in DNA: TGTGCCAGCAGACGGGAGGGCCGATTCAATGAGCAGTTCTTC. It yields the protein CASRREGRFNEQFF. Combining the CDR3 with reference TRBV28 and TRBJ2-1 gives the whole variable domain DVKVTQSSRYLVKRTGEKVFLECVQDMDHENMFWYRQDPGLGLRLIYFSYDVKMKEKGDIPEGYSVSREKKERFSLILESASTNQTSMYLCASRREGRFNEQFFGPGTRLTVL.

This clonotype was counted only a few times. The junction shows a germline mismatch at one end, possibly a read error. The chain has TRBV29-1 and TRBJ2-2; TRBD1 is a possible D gene (6 bases). CDR3 length: 13 amino acids. Germline V CDR1 and CDR2: SQVTM, ANQGSEA. The CDR3 coding sequence is TGCAGCGTTGATGGGGGCCCCACCAGGGAGCTGTTTTTT. It translates to CSVDGGPTRELFF.

The chain uses TRBV3-1 and TRBJ1-4; D unresolved. The CDR3 runs 17 residues. CDR1 and CDR2 from the germline V gene are LGHDT and YNNKEL (reference sequence). The V gene lost 11 bases and the J gene lost 0 bases, with 22 bases spanning the gap. In nucleotides, the CDR3 is TGTGCCTGCTGCCAAGATTCCCCGTCGGCAACTAATGAAAAACTGTTTTTT. As protein: CACCQDSPSATNEKLFF.

The chain uses TRBV25-1 and TRBJ2-1; D ambiguous. V was pared by 10 bases and J by 7 bases, with 8 bases between. The CDR3 length is 10 residues. The germline gives CDR1 MGHDK, CDR2 SYGVNS. CDR3 DNA sequence: TGTGCCACCGAGGTAAATGAGCAGTTCTTC. This encodes CATEVNEQFF.

The V call is TRBV20-1, the J call TRBJ2-5; possible D gene TRBD1, 7 bases. Per the germline V gene, CDR1 is DFQATT and CDR2 is SNEGSKA (reference sequence). The CDR3 totals 12 residues. Trimming left V 6 bases short and J 5 bases short, with 13 bases between. The CDR3 reads CSAHPGGETQYF. The CDR3 DNA follows: TGCAGTGCCCATCCAGGGGGGGAGACCCAGTACTTC.

In its sample, this clonotype was seen a few times. The rearrangement uses TRBV4-1 and TRBJ2-7, with TRBD2 matching 12 bases. The CDR3 consists of 16 residues. Trimming at V came to 3 bases and at J to 6 bases, leaving 9 bases not matched to a gene. CDR1 and CDR2 (germline): MGHRA, YSYEKL. The CDR3 here is CASSQAPSGRAGEQYF. Written as DNA, the CDR3 is TGCGCCAGCAGCCAGGCACCTAGCGGGAGGGCTGGCGAGCAGTACTTC.

This clonotype was counted only a few times. The V gene is TRBV20-1, the J gene TRBJ1-2; a weak D match, TRBD1 (6 bases). V was trimmed by 0 bases and J by 2 bases, leaving 13 bases between them. Per germline, CDR1 DFQATT and CDR2 SNEGSKA (reference sequence). The CDR3 has 15 residues. The CDR3 DNA reads as TGCAGTGCTAGAGATCTGAGCGGACAGAACTATGGCTACACCTTC. Translating it yields CSARDLSGQNYGYTF.